This T cell receptor beta chain is from a study of blood T cell repertoires in COVID-19. Generated by immunoSEQ multiplex PCR, the TCRdb table keeps only in-frame clones and is missing some. The sample holds roughly 250,000 clones, roughly 85% seen once. The V segment lost 6 bases and the J segment 8 bases; nucleotides outside the gene matches: 6. The germline V gene has CDR1 DFQATT and CDR2 SNEGSKA (reference sequence). CDR3 length: 11 amino acids. J is TRBJ1-1 and V is TRBV20-1, with 7 nucleotides matching TRBD1. Sequencing input: PBMCs or T cells enriched from blood (not recorded which). This TCR was recovered from a woman between 35 and 50 years old who had been exposed to COVID-19. The CDR3 sequence: CSAPGQWEAFF. The CDR3 DNA sequence: TGCAGTGCCCCGGGACAGTGGGAAGCTTTCTTT.